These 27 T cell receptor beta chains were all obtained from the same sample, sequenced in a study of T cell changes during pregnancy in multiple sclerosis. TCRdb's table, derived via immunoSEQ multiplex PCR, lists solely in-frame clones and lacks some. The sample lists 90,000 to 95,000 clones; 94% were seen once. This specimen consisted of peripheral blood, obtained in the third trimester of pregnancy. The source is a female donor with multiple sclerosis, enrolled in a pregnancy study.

CDR3: CASSQRQGYNEQFF. CDR3 nucleotide sequence: TGTGCCAGCAGCCAACGACAGGGATACAATGAGCAGTTCTTC. This chain links TRBV6-6 with TRBJ2-1, with 7 positions matching TRBD1. Per germline, CDR1 MNHNY and CDR2 SVGAGI (reference sequence). The junction had 6 bases not matched to a gene; V was cut back by 6 bases and J by 4 bases. The CDR3 covers 14 residues.

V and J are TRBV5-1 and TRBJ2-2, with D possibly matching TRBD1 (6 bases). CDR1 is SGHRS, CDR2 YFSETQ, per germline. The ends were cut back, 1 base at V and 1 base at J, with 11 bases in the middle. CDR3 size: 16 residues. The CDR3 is CASSLFRTENTGELFF. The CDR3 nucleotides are TGCGCCAGCAGCTTGTTTCGGACAGAGAACACCGGGGAGCTGTTTTTT.

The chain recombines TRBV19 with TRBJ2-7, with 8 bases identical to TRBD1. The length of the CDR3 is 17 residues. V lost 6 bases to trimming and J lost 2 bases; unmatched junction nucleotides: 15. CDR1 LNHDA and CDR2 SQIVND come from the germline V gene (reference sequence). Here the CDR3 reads CASSHRGQGLQAYEQYF. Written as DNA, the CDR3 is TGTGCCAGTAGCCACCGCGGACAGGGACTGCAGGCCTACGAGCAGTACTTC.

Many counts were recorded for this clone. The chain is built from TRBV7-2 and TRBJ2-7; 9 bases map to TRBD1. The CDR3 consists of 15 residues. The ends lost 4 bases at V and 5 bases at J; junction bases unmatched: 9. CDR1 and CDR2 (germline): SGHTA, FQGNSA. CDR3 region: CASSSVQGAMDEQYF. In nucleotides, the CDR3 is TGTGCCAGCAGCTCCGTACAGGGGGCGATGGACGAGCAGTACTTC.

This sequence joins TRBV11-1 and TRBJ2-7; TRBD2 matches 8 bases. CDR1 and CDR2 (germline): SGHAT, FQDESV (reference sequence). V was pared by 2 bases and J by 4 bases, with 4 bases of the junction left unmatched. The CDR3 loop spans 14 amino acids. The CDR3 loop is CASSLSGSGYEQYF. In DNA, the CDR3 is TGTGCCAGCAGCTTAAGCGGGAGTGGGTACGAGCAGTACTTC.

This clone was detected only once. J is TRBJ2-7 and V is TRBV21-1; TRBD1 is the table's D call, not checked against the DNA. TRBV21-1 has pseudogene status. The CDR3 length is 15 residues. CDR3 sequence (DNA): TGTGCCAGCAGCCCAAGGGGGCGCAGGTCCTACGAGCAGTACTTC. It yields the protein CASSPRGRRSYEQYF.

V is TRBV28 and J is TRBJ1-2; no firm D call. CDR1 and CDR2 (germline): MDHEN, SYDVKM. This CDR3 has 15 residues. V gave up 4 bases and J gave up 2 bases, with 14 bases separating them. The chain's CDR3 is CASSSHPMKNYGYTF. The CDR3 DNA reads TGTGCCAGCAGTTCACATCCCATGAAAAACTATGGCTACACCTTC.

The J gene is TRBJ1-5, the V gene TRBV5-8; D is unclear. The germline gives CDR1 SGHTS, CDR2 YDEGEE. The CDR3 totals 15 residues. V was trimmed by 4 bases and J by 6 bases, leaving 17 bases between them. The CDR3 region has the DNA TGTGCCAGCAGCCTAGGTCGGGTTCGGAGTCAGCCCCAGCATTTT. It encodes CASSLGRVRSQPQHF.

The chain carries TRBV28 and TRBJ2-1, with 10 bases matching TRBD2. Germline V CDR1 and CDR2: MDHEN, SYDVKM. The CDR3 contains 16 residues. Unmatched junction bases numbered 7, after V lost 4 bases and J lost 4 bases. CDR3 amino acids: CASSSPALAGYNEQFF. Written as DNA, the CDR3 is TGTGCCAGCAGTTCCCCAGCACTAGCGGGATACAATGAGCAGTTCTTC.

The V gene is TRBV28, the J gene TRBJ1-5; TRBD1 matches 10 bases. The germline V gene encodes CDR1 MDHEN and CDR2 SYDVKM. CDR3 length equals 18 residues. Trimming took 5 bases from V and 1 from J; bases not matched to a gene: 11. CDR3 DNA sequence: TGTGCCAGCAGTCTCACTGGGACAGGGGTAGGGAGCAATCAGCCCCAGCATTTT. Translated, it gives CASSLTGTGVGSNQPQHF.

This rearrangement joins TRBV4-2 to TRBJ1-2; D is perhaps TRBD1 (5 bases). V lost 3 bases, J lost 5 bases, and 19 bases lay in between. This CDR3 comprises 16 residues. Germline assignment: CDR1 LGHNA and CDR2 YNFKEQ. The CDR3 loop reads CASSHSGGAPGYGYTF. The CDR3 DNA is TGTGCCAGCAGCCATTCGGGAGGGGCGCCGGGATATGGCTACACCTTC.

The CDR3 region is CASIKQREFPYEQYF. The CDR3 region has the DNA TGTGCCAGCATTAAACAGCGGGAGTTCCCCTACGAGCAGTACTTC. The chain is built from TRBV28 and TRBJ2-7; TRBD2 matches 8 bases. CDR1 is MDHEN, CDR2 SYDVKM, per germline. Germline trimming cut 7 bases from V and 2 bases from J; bases unmatched to any gene: 10. This CDR3 comprises 15 residues.

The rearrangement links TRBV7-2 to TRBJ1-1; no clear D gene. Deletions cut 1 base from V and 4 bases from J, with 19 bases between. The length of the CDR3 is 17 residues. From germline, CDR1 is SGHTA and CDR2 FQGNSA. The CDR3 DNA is TGTGCCAGCAGCTTAGAACGTCTGGGGATGGGGAGCACTGAAGCTTTCTTT. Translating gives CASSLERLGMGSTEAFF.

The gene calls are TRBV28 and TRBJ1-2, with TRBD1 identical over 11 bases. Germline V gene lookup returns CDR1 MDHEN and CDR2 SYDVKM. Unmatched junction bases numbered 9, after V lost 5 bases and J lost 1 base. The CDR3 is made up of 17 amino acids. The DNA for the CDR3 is TGTGCCAGCAGTCTCATAGGGACAGGGGGTGGTAACTATGGCTACACCTTC. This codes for CASSLIGTGGGNYGYTF.

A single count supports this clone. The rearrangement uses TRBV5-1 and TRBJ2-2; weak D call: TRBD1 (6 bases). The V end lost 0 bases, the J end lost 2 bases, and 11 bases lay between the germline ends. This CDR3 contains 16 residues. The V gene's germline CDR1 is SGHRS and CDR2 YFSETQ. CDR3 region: CASSLAAGTNTGELFF. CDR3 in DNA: TGCGCCAGCAGCTTGGCCGCCGGGACAAACACCGGGGAGCTGTTTTTT.

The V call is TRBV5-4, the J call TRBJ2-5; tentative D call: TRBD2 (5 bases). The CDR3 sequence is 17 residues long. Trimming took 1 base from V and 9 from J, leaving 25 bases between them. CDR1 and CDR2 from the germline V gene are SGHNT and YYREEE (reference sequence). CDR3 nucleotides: TGTGCCAGCAGCTTGTGGGGTGGAGTTGGACTGAAAGTGGCCCAGTACTTC. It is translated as CASSLWGGVGLKVAQYF.

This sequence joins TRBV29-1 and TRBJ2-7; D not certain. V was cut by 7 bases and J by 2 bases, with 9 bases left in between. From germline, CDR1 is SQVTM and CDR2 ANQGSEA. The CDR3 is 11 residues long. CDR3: CSGVEAYEQYF. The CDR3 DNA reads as TGCAGCGGTGTTGAGGCCTACGAGCAGTACTTC.

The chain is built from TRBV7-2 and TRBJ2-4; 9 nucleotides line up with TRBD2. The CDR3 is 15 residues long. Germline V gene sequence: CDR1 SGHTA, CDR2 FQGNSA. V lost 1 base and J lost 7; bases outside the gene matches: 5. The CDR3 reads CASSLEAGGPNIQYF. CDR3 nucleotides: TGTGCCAGCAGCTTAGAGGCGGGAGGGCCGAACATTCAGTACTTC.

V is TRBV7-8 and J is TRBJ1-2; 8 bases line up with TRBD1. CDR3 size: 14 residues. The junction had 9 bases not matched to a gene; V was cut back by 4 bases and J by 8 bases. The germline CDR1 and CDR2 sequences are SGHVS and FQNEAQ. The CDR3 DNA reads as TGTGCCAGCAGCTGGGGGACAGGACCCCTGGGCTACACCTTC. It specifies CASSWGTGPLGYTF.

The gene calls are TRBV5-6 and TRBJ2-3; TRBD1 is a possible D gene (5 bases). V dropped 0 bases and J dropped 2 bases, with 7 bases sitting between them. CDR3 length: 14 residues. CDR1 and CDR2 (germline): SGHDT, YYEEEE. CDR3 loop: CASSLGQYTDTQYF. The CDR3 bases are TGTGCCAGCAGCTTGGGACAGTACACAGATACGCAGTATTTT.

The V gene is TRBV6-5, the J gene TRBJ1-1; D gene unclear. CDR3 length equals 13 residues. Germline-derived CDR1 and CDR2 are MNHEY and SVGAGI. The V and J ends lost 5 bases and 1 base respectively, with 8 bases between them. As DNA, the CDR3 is TGTGCCAGCAGTCCCTCCTCGAACACTGAAGCTTTCTTT. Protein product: CASSPSSNTEAFF.

In DNA form, the CDR3 reads TGTGCCAGCAGTGCCTACAGAAACTATGGCTACACCTTC. Its translation is CASSAYRNYGYTF. The V call is TRBV2, the J call TRBJ1-2; D gene uncertain. Germline CDR1 is SNHLY and CDR2 is FYNNEI. The CDR3 is 13 amino acids. Trimming stripped 4 bases from V and 2 bases from J, with 8 bases between.

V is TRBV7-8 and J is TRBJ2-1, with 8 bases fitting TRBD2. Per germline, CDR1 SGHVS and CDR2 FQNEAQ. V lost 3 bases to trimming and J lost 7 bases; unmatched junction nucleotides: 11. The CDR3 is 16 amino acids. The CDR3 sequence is CASSFHFSGSGNEQFF. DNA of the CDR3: TGTGCCAGCAGCTTCCATTTCAGCGGGAGTGGTAATGAGCAGTTCTTC.

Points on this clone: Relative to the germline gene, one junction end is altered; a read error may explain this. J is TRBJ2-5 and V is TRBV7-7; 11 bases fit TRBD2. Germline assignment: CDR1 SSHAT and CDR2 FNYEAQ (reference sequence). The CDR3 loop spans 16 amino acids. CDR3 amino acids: CASSPRLAGKGETQYF. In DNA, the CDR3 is TGTGCTAGCAGCCCCCGACTAGCGGGAAAGGGGGAGACCCAGTACTTC.

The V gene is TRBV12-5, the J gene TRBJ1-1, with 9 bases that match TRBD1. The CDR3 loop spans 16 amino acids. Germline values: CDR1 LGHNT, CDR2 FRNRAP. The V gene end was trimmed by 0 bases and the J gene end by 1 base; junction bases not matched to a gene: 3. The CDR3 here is CASGLVKGQGNTEAFF. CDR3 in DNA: TGTGCTAGTGGTTTGGTAAAGGGACAGGGGAACACTGAAGCTTTCTTT.

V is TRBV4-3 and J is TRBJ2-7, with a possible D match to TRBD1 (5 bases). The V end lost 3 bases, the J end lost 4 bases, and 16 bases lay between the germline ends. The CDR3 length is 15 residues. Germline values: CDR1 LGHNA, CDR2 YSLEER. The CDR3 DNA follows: TGCGCCAGCAGCCAGGGGCTCTGGGTAGGGTACGAGCAGTACTTC. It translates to CASSQGLWVGYEQYF.

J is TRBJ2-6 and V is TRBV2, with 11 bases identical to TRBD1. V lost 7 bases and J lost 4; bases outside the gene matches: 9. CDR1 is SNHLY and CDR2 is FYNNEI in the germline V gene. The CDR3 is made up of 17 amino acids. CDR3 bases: TGTGCCAGCAACCGGGACAGGGGGGTATCAGGGGCCAACGTCCTGACTTTC. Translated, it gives CASNRDRGVSGANVLTF.